The present TCR beta chain was sequenced within a study of blood T cell repertoires in COVID-19. Background on the study: PBMCs, B-cell-depleted T cells, or T cells were the source of the cDNA or gDNA that made up the material.

The method was immunoSEQ multiplex PCR; TCRdb's version includes in-frame clones alone and lacks a portion of them. This sample carries around 160,000 clones, around 84% of them seen once, and the ten largest clones take roughly a fifth. V gave up 0 bases and J gave up 4 bases, with 15 bases separating them. This CDR3 has 16 amino acids. Per germline, CDR1 LNHNV and CDR2 YYDKDF (reference sequence). This sequence was found in a woman older than 75 with acute or convalescent COVID-19. The sequencing sample was made of peripheral blood. V is TRBV15 and J is TRBJ1-2; tentative D call: TRBD1 (6 bases). The CDR3 sequence is CATSRDRTALGYGYTF. The CDR3 DNA is TGTGCCACCAGCAGAGATCGGACAGCCTTGGGCTATGGCTACACCTTC. The full variable domain, with the rest looked up from reference TRBV15 and TRBJ1-2, is DAMVIQNPRYQVTQFGKPVTLSCSQTLNHNVMYWYQQKSSQAPKLLFHYYDKDFNNEADTPDNFQSRRPNTSFCFLDIRSPGLGDTAMYLCATSRDRTALGYGYTFGSGTRLTVV.